This T cell receptor (beta chain) was observed in a study of blood T cell repertoires in COVID-19. Libraries were prepared by immunoSEQ multiplex PCR; TCRdb keeps only in-frame clonotypes and omits some of them. This sample has around 300,000 clones; more than 80% occur once, and the top ten carry around 1.1%. Participant ages covered 18 to 89 years across around 25 US areas. Per germline, CDR1 SNHLY and CDR2 FYNNEI. Between the trimmed V and J ends, which lost 2 bases and 2 bases, there was a span of 15 bases. The CDR3 runs to 16 residues. The TCR sequence derives from a woman in her thirties who had recovered from COVID-19. The material sequenced was PBMCs or T cells enriched from blood (not recorded which). The gene calls are TRBV2 and TRBJ1-2, with unresolved D. DNA for the CDR3: TGTGCCAGCAGTGAAATATACAGCTTAATAAACTATGGCTACACCTTC. The encoded protein is CASSEIYSLINYGYTF.